The 24 T cell receptor beta chains listed next were all sequenced from one sample in a study of cytomegalovirus exposure and HLA in healthy donors. In the PCR, 60 Vbeta and 13 Jbeta primers were used. Assay: immunoSEQ multiplex PCR; the TCRdb copy retains only in-frame clones and omits some. This table holds some 150,000 clones, about 82% found once. Material: PBMCs. These receptor sequences come from a male donor in good health and CMV-seronegative.

This chain joins TRBV7-6 and TRBJ1-3; no clear D gene. The CDR3 has 16 residues. Trimming shortened V by 1 base and J by 0 bases, and 10 bases separated the two germline ends. From germline, CDR1 is SGHVS and CDR2 FNYEAQ. The CDR3 coding sequence is TGTGCCAGCAGCTTAGTGTTAGAGGACTCTGGAAACACCATATATTTT. Translating it yields CASSLVLEDSGNTIYF.

On this clone itself: This same CDR3 is encoded by further DNA sequences in the sample. V gene TRBV27 combines with J gene TRBJ1-3; the D gene is possibly TRBD1 (5 bases). CDR1 is MNHEY and CDR2 is SMNVEV in the germline V gene (reference sequence). Trimming shortened V by 4 bases and J by 4 bases, and 8 bases separated the two germline ends. This CDR3 has 13 amino acids. CDR3 in DNA: TGTGCCAGCAGTTCCGGACAAGGAAACACCATATATTTT. Amino acids: CASSSGQGNTIYF.

In this sample, this clone turned up a few times. The chain employs TRBV27 and TRBJ2-7; 9 bases are a match to TRBD1. The CDR3 loop spans 14 amino acids. The ends lost 4 bases at V and 2 bases at J; junction bases unmatched: 3. Germline assignment: CDR1 MNHEY and CDR2 SMNVEV (reference sequence). As DNA, the CDR3 is TGTGCCAGCAGTTGGGGACAGGGCACCTACGAGCAGTACTTC. It encodes CASSWGQGTYEQYF.

The rearrangement joins TRBV7-8 to TRBJ2-5; 9 positions match TRBD1. The J call is doubtful: the DNA matches TRBJ2-7 better. Germline V gene lookup returns CDR1 SGHVS and CDR2 FQNEAQ. This CDR3 spans 17 amino acids. CDR3 bases: TGTGCCAGCAGCTTAATCGCCAGGGGACAGGGCTCCTACGAGCAGTACTTC. The encoded protein is CASSLIARGQGSYEQYF.

The DNA for the CDR3 is TGTGCCAGCAGCTCCCCCGGCGCGGCTACCGGGGAGCTGTTTTTT. This sequence encodes CASSSPGAATGELFF. The chain joins TRBV11-3 to TRBJ2-2; D is unclear. CDR1 is SGHNT and CDR2 is YENEEA in the germline V gene. The CDR3 is 15 amino acids. Between the trimmed V and J ends, which lost 4 bases and 5 bases, there was a span of 14 bases.

The V and J genes are TRBV27 and TRBJ2-6; perhaps TRBD1 as D (6 bases). Germline V CDR1 and CDR2: MNHEY, SMNVEV (reference sequence). V gave up 1 base and J gave up 4 bases, with 11 bases separating them. The CDR3 covers 16 residues. The CDR3 nucleotides are TGTGCCAGCAGTTTATACTGGGGGCCCGGGGCCAACGTCCTGACTTTC. This gives the protein CASSLYWGPGANVLTF.

The CDR3 sequence is CASSTGTSTDTQYF. CDR3 in DNA: TGTGCCAGCAGTACCGGGACTAGCACAGATACGCAGTATTTT. This chain joins TRBV9 and TRBJ2-3; the D gene is possibly TRBD2 (6 bases). The CDR3 loop spans 14 amino acids. With 5 bases removed from V and 0 bases from J, the gap between germline ends came to 10 bases. CDR1 and CDR2 from the germline V gene are SGDLS and YYNGEE.

The V call is TRBV7-9, the J call TRBJ2-5, with 9 bases matching TRBD2. The CDR3 loop spans 16 amino acids. Trimming cost V 4 bases and J 2 bases; bases outside gene matches: 8. Germline CDR1 reads SEHNR; CDR2 reads FQNEAQ (reference sequence). The CDR3 loop is CASSSELAGSQETQYF. The CDR3 bases are TGTGCCAGCAGCTCGGAACTAGCGGGTTCACAAGAGACCCAGTACTTC.

The genes are TRBV21-1 and TRBJ2-1; the table assigns TRBD2, which was not confirmed against the DNA. TRBV21-1 is marked as a pseudogene. This CDR3 contains 15 residues. CDR3 nucleotides: TGTGCCAGCAGCAAAATAGCGGGGGGCGGAGGTGAGCAGTTCTTC. It is translated as CASSKIAGGGGEQFF.

The V and J genes are TRBV5-8 and TRBJ2-7; D remains unclear. CDR3 length equals 11 residues. Germline CDR1 reads SGHTS; CDR2 reads YDEGEE. V lost 4 bases, J lost 2 bases, and 4 bases lay in between. CDR3 nucleotides: TGTGCCAGCAGCCGTCCCTACGAGCAGTACTTC. Encoded protein: CASSRPYEQYF.

This chain connects TRBV28 to TRBJ1-5, with a weak D call TRBD1 (6 bases). The CDR3 loop spans 16 amino acids. Germline CDR1 and CDR2: MDHEN and SYDVKM. Trimming removed 6 bases at V and 0 bases at J, with 15 bases between. DNA for the CDR3: TGTGCCAGCAGCCTGCTCAGGGGCCCTAGCAATCAGCCCCAGCATTTT. Protein product: CASSLLRGPSNQPQHF.

The chain carries TRBV6-1 and TRBJ1-1; perhaps TRBD1 as D (6 bases). Trimming stripped 6 bases from V and 2 bases from J, with 10 bases between. Germline CDR1 and CDR2: MNHNS and SASEGT. This CDR3 comprises 13 residues. This CDR3 is CASRRTANTEAFF. The CDR3 bases are TGTGCCAGCAGAAGGACAGCCAACACTGAAGCTTTCTTT.

This sequence joins TRBV30 and TRBJ1-5; a possible D gene is TRBD1 (6 bases). Germline CDR1 and CDR2: GTSNPN and SVGIG (reference sequence). The CDR3 is made up of 15 amino acids. Trimming shortened V by 0 bases and J by 3 bases, and 12 bases separated the two germline ends. CDR3 nucleotides: TGTGCCTGGAGTGTATCTTCGGGACACAATCAGCCCCAGCATTTT. It specifies CAWSVSSGHNQPQHF.

The chain has TRBV5-8 and TRBJ1-1; 7 bases fit TRBD1. V was clipped by 6 bases and J by 1 base; unmatched bases: 3. Looked up from germline, CDR1 is SGHTS and CDR2 is YDEGEE. The CDR3 length is 13 residues. CDR3 coding DNA: TGTGCCAGCATCCGGGACAGGAACACTGAAGCTTTCTTT. Translated, it gives CASIRDRNTEAFF. Using reference TRBV5-8 and TRBJ1-1 for the parts outside the CDR3, the full variable domain is EAGVTQSPTHLIKTRGQQATLRCSPISGHTSVYWYQQALGLGLQFLLWYDEGEERNRGNFPPRFSGRQFPNYSSELNVNALELEDSALYLCASIRDRNTEAFFGQGTRLTVV.

The chain couples TRBV2 to TRBJ1-5; D gene uncertain. Trimming cost V 7 bases and J 6 bases, with 16 bases left between them. Germline CDR1 and CDR2: SNHLY and FYNNEI. The CDR3 has 14 residues. The CDR3 is CASNVDRGIQPQHF. Here the CDR3 DNA reads TGTGCCAGCAACGTGGACCGGGGAATTCAGCCCCAGCATTTT. Together with reference TRBV2 and TRBJ1-5, the CDR3 gives the full variable domain: EPEVTQTPSHQVTQMGQEVILRCVPISNHLYFYWYRQILGQKVEFLVSFYNNEISEKSEIFDDQFSVERPDGSNFTLKIRSTKLEDSAMYFCASNVDRGIQPQHFGDGTRLSIL.

This chain links TRBV28 with TRBJ2-1, with 9 bases fitting TRBD2. The CDR3 spans 17 residues. With 5 bases clipped from V and 7 bases from J, the junction kept 15 bases outside the gene matches. Germline loops: CDR1 MDHEN, CDR2 SYDVKM. CDR3 residues: CASSPSPVIAGDNEQFF. CDR3 sequence (DNA): TGTGCCAGCAGTCCCTCTCCCGTTATAGCGGGAGATAATGAGCAGTTCTTC.

This clone has only a few counts. The chain couples TRBV5-1 to TRBJ2-2; no reliable D call. V lost 0 bases and J lost 4, with 7 bases in between. Per germline, CDR1 SGHRS and CDR2 YFSETQ. This CDR3 is 14 amino acids long. CDR3 loop: CASSLAPGTGELFF. DNA for the CDR3: TGCGCCAGCAGCTTGGCCCCGGGCACCGGGGAGCTGTTTTTT.

V gene TRBV7-9 combines with J gene TRBJ2-7; weak D call: TRBD1 (6 bases). The CDR3 runs to 18 residues. Germline V gene sequence: CDR1 SEHNR, CDR2 FQNEAQ (reference sequence). Trimming pared 1 base from V and 5 bases from J, leaving 24 bases between. CDR3 sequence reads: CASSLGQGPRPQEHEQYF. The CDR3 nucleotides are TGTGCCAGCAGCTTAGGTCAGGGGCCCCGACCCCAAGAGCACGAGCAGTACTTC. The variable domain in full, with the rest retrieved from reference TRBV7-9 and TRBJ2-7, is DTGVSQNPRHKITKRGQNVTFRCDPISEHNRLYWYRQTLGQGPEFLTYFQNEAQLEKSRLLSDRFSAERPKGSFSTLEIQRTEQGDSAMYLCASSLGQGPRPQEHEQYFGPGTRLTVT.

The table lists this clone with a count of one. CDR3 nucleotide sequence: TGTGCCAGTAGTATTTTAGGGACAGGGCTGGCCGAGCAGTACTTC. This encodes CASSILGTGLAEQYF. The chain recombines TRBV19 with TRBJ2-7, with 9 nucleotides matching TRBD1. Germline CDR1 and CDR2: LNHDA and SQIVND (reference sequence). V lost 3 bases, J lost 6 bases, and 9 bases stayed unmatched. The CDR3 is 15 amino acids.

The table lists this clone with a few counts. The gene calls are TRBV9 and TRBJ2-7, with unresolved D. V lost 2 bases, J lost 0 bases, and 6 bases lay in between. Germline V gene lookup returns CDR1 SGDLS and CDR2 YYNGEE. CDR3 size: 13 residues. The CDR3, as DNA: TGTGCCAGCAGCGTCTCCCTCTCCTACGAGCAGTACTTC. The encoded protein is CASSVSLSYEQYF.

The chain joins TRBV4-2 to TRBJ2-2; D gene ambiguous. The CDR3 loop spans 12 amino acids. V was clipped by 6 bases and J by 4 bases, with 6 bases between them. Germline V gives CDR1 LGHNA, CDR2 YNFKEQ. CDR3 in DNA: TGTGCCAGCAGTCCCGGCACCGGGGAGCTGTTTTTT. It specifies CASSPGTGELFF.

This clone was recorded a few times. This rearrangement joins TRBV4-2 to TRBJ1-1; unclear D gene. This CDR3 is built from 16 residues. V lost 3 bases, J lost 5 bases, and 19 bases lay in between. Germline assignment: CDR1 LGHNA and CDR2 YNFKEQ. The chain's CDR3 is CASSHTPPRSYTEAFF. In nucleotides, the CDR3 is TGTGCCAGCAGCCATACCCCACCTAGATCGTATACTGAAGCTTTCTTT.

This chain joins TRBV4-3 and TRBJ2-1, with D unclear. Germline assignment: CDR1 LGHNA and CDR2 YSLEER. The CDR3 is made up of 14 amino acids. V dropped 2 bases and J dropped 2 bases, with 7 bases sitting between them. CDR3: CASSQYRAYNEQFF. CDR3 DNA: TGCGCCAGCAGCCAATACCGGGCCTACAATGAGCAGTTCTTC.

This chain joins TRBV27 and TRBJ2-7, with a tentative D call TRBD2 (5 bases). Germline CDR1 is MNHEY and CDR2 is SMNVEV (reference sequence). The length of the CDR3 is 15 residues. V lost 8 bases and J lost 2, with 19 bases in between. The CDR3 sequence: CASSELSAAPYEQYF. The CDR3 DNA sequence: TGTGCCAGCTCCGAGTTATCAGCGGCACCCTACGAGCAGTACTTC.